The 20 T cell receptor beta chains in this list originate from one sample, sequenced in a study of blood T cell repertoires in COVID-19. Profiled with immunoSEQ multiplex PCR; TCRdb holds only in-frame clones, not every one. The sample records fewer than 250,000 clones, 88% being singletons. Sample: peripheral blood. The origin of the receptors is a human donor in a cohort sampled during active COVID-19.

The chain uses TRBV3-1 (or the pseudogene TRBV3-2) and TRBJ2-2; D ambiguous. Trimming removed 2 bases at V and 2 bases at J, with 9 bases between. Germline V gene sequence: CDR1 LGHDT, CDR2 YNNKEL (reference sequence). The CDR3 extends over 15 amino acids. The CDR3 here is CASSQSTVNTGELFF. Here the CDR3 DNA reads TGTGCCAGCAGCCAAAGTACTGTAAACACCGGGGAGCTGTTTTTT.

The gene calls are TRBV3-1 (or the pseudogene TRBV3-2) and TRBJ2-1, with TRBD1 as a possible D gene (6 bases). The CDR3 is made up of 15 amino acids. The germline gives CDR1 LGHDT, CDR2 YNNKEL (reference sequence). Trimming removed 4 bases at V and 0 bases at J, with 10 bases between. CDR3 loop: CASSLQGSSYNEQFF. The DNA for the CDR3 is TGTGCCAGCAGCCTACAGGGAAGCTCCTACAATGAGCAGTTCTTC.

This chain connects TRBV18 to TRBJ2-7, with 8 bases identical to TRBD2. CDR1 and CDR2 (germline): KGHSH, LQKENI. The CDR3 consists of 15 residues. Trimming at V came to 5 bases and at J to 6 bases, leaving 12 bases not matched to a gene. CDR3 nucleotides: TGTGCCAGCTCAGCAGCAGCCAGGGGACTAGGCGAGCAGTACTTC. Translation gives CASSAAARGLGEQYF.

This sequence joins TRBV27 and TRBJ2-7; 7 positions match TRBD1. Germline lookup yields CDR1 MNHEY and CDR2 SMNVEV (reference sequence). The CDR3 runs to 15 residues. V shed 5 bases and J 6 bases; nucleotides not matched to a gene: 13. Written as DNA, the CDR3 is TGTGCCAGCAGTCCGAACAGGGGAAATTTGATCGAGCAGTACTTC. Encoded protein: CASSPNRGNLIEQYF.

The chain is built from TRBV7-8 and TRBJ2-5; D possibly corresponds to TRBD2 (5 bases). V was cut by 1 base and J by 6 bases, with 9 bases left in between. This CDR3 comprises 13 residues. Germline assignment: CDR1 SGHVS and CDR2 FQNEAQ. The CDR3 is CASSLGTGQTQYF. In DNA form, the CDR3 reads TGTGCCAGCAGCTTAGGGACTGGGCAGACCCAGTACTTC. Together with reference TRBV7-8 and TRBJ2-5, the CDR3 gives the full variable domain: GAGVSQSPRYKVAKRGQDVALRCDPISGHVSLFWYQQALGQGPEFLTYFQNEAQLDKSGLPSDRFFAERPEGSVSTLKIQRTQQEDSAVYLCASSLGTGQTQYFGPGTRLLVL.

The chain couples TRBV6-2 or TRBV6-3 to TRBJ2-2; TRBD2 agrees at 7 bases. Trimming cost V 1 base and J 4 bases; bases outside gene matches: 12. Germline assignment: CDR1 MNHEY and CDR2 SVGEGT. The CDR3 has 18 amino acids. CDR3 residues: CASSYYPGGGRGTGELFF. CDR3 nucleotide sequence: TGTGCCAGCAGTTACTACCCGGGTGGCGGGAGAGGCACCGGGGAGCTGTTTTTT.

The V and J genes are TRBV5-5 and TRBJ2-2; TRBD1 matches at 8 bases. This CDR3 contains 18 residues. CDR1 is SGHKS, CDR2 YYEKEE, per germline (reference sequence). V trimming: 4 bases; J trimming: 1 base; junction bases outside the gene matches: 12. CDR3 region: CASSRDRLGTLNTGELFF. As DNA, the CDR3 is TGTGCCAGCAGCCGGGACAGGTTGGGAACTTTGAACACCGGGGAGCTGTTTTTT.

The rearrangement joins TRBV2 to TRBJ2-7, with unresolved D. Germline V gene sequence: CDR1 SNHLY, CDR2 FYNNEI. V was trimmed by 4 bases and J by 2 bases, leaving 9 bases between them. This CDR3 has 13 residues. CDR3 nucleotide sequence: TGTGCCAGCAGTGGCGTAACTACCTACGAGCAGTACTTC. It yields the protein CASSGVTTYEQYF.

The genes are TRBV10-2 and TRBJ2-2; 7 bases line up with TRBD2. CDR1 is WSHSY and CDR2 is SAAADI in the germline V gene. The CDR3 contains 16 residues. V dropped 6 bases and J dropped 1; count of bases not matched to a gene: 8. CDR3 residues: CASREQGGGNTGELFF. CDR3 DNA sequence: TGCGCCAGCAGGGAGCAGGGCGGGGGGAACACCGGGGAGCTGTTTTTT.

This rearrangement joins TRBV14 to TRBJ2-3; TRBD1 matches 8 bases. Germline trimming cut 5 bases from V and 8 bases from J; bases unmatched to any gene: 21. The CDR3 runs 18 residues. CDR1 and CDR2 (germline): SGHDN, FVKESK. The CDR3 here is CASSELKADRADRGTQYF. The CDR3, as DNA: TGTGCCAGCAGCGAACTTAAGGCGGACAGGGCCGATCGTGGTACGCAGTATTTT.

This chain links TRBV7-2 with TRBJ1-2, with 10 bases that match TRBD1. V lost 2 bases and J lost 2; bases outside the gene matches: 2. The CDR3 spans 15 residues. The germline CDR1 and CDR2 sequences are SGHTA and FQGNSA. The CDR3 region is CASSLSTGGNYGYTF. The CDR3 DNA is TGTGCCAGCAGCTTATCGACAGGGGGCAACTATGGCTACACCTTC. Using reference TRBV7-2 and TRBJ1-2 for the parts outside the CDR3, the full variable domain is GAGVSQSPSNKVTEKGKDVELRCDPISGHTALYWYRQSLGQGLEFLIYFQGNSAPDKSGLPSDRFSAERTGGSVSTLTIQRTQQEDSAVYLCASSLSTGGNYGYTFGSGTRLTVV.

The V call is TRBV28, the J call TRBJ2-7, with 7 bases that match TRBD1. Germline V CDR1 and CDR2: MDHEN, SYDVKM. The J segment lost 4 bases and the V segment lost 9 bases, leaving 12 bases of the junction unmatched. The CDR3 consists of 14 residues. The CDR3 region is CASKRQGNYYEQYF. The CDR3 DNA reads TGTGCCAGTAAGAGACAGGGAAATTATTACGAGCAGTACTTC.

V usage is TRBV27 and J usage is TRBJ1-1; TRBD1 agrees at 9 bases. This CDR3 has 13 residues. The V gene end was trimmed by 0 bases and the J gene end by 10 bases; junction bases not matched to a gene: 3. Germline assignment: CDR1 MNHEY and CDR2 SMNVEV (reference sequence). The CDR3: CASSLSGQGSAFF. CDR3 coding DNA: TGTGCCAGCAGTTTATCGGGACAGGGTTCAGCTTTCTTT.

This chain joins TRBV6-6 and TRBJ2-7, with 9 bases aligning to TRBD2. The germline V gene has CDR1 MNHNY and CDR2 SVGAGI (reference sequence). With 6 bases clipped from V and 5 bases from J, the junction kept 11 bases outside the gene matches. The CDR3 is 15 amino acids. CDR3 bases: TGTGCCAGCAGACTACGGATAGCGGGAGAAAACGAGCAGTACTTC. Its translation is CASRLRIAGENEQYF.

This chain links TRBV7-2 with TRBJ1-2; 7 nucleotides align to TRBD1. V trimming: 3 bases; J trimming: 7 bases; junction bases outside the gene matches: 14. Germline-derived CDR1 and CDR2 are SGHTA and FQGNSA. CDR3 length: 16 residues. The CDR3 DNA is TGTGCCAGCAGCTTGGGAACATGGACAGGACCGGCTGGCTACACCTTC. Protein: CASSLGTWTGPAGYTF.

V gene TRBV11-2 combines with J gene TRBJ1-6; possibly TRBD1 for D (5 bases). V shed 2 bases and J shed 7 bases, with 15 bases lying between them. Germline CDR1 and CDR2: SGHAT and FQNNGV. The CDR3 runs 16 residues. The CDR3 protein is CASSLSGTVENSPLHF. For the CDR3, the DNA is TGTGCCAGCAGCTTAAGTGGGACTGTCGAGAATTCACCCCTCCACTTT.

This clone has just a few counts. Other DNA variants within this sample encode the same CDR3. CDR3 amino acids: CASSQGGSTGELFF. The CDR3 nucleotides are TGTGCCAGCAGCCAGGGTGGGAGCACCGGGGAGCTGTTTTTT. The chain carries TRBV3-1 (or the pseudogene TRBV3-2) and TRBJ2-2; maybe TRBD2 (5 bases). Looked up from germline, CDR1 is LGHDT and CDR2 is YNNKEL (reference sequence). Deletions cut 3 bases from V and 4 bases from J, with 9 bases between. The CDR3 sequence is 14 residues long.

The V gene is TRBV4-3, the J gene TRBJ2-7; 7 nucleotides match TRBD2. Germline CDR1 reads LGHNA; CDR2 reads YSLEER. This CDR3 has 15 residues. Trimming at V came to 1 base and at J to 6 bases, leaving 9 bases not matched to a gene. The CDR3: CASSQGGSGEAEQYF. The DNA of the CDR3 is TGCGCCAGCAGCCAAGGAGGAAGCGGGGAGGCCGAGCAGTACTTC.

The chain couples TRBV18 to TRBJ2-1; D remains unclear. V lost 6 bases to trimming and J lost 7 bases, with 13 bases between them. Germline V gene sequence: CDR1 KGHSH, CDR2 LQKENI. CDR3 length: 13 residues. The CDR3 loop reads CASSLDPLNEQFF. The CDR3 DNA sequence: TGTGCCAGCTCCCTAGATCCCTTAAATGAGCAGTTCTTC.

This chain uses TRBV7-9 with TRBJ1-2; D may be TRBD1 (6 bases). V was clipped by 10 bases and J by 4 bases, with 22 bases between them. The CDR3 is made up of 15 amino acids. Germline values: CDR1 SEHNR, CDR2 FQNEAQ (reference sequence). The CDR3 here is CATQSTGQEGYGYTF. The CDR3 region has the DNA TGTGCCACCCAGTCCACAGGGCAGGAAGGCTATGGCTACACCTTC.